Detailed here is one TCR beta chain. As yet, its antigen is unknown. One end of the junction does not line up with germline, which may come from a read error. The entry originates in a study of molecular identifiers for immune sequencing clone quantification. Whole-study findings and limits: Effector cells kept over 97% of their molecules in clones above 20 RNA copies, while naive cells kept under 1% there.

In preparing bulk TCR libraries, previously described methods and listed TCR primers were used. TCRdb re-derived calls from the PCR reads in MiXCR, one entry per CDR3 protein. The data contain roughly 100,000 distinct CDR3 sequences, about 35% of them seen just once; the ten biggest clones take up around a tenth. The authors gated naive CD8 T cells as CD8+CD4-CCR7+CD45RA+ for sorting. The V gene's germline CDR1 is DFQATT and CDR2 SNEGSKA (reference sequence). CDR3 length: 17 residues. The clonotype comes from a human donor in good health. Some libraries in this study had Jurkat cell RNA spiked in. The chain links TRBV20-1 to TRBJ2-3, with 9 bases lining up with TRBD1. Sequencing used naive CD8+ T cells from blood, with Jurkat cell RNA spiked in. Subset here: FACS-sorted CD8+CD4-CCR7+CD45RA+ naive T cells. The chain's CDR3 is CSARDFSNRGLGDTLYF. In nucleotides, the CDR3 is TGCAGTGCTAGAGATTTCTCAAACAGGGGGCTGGGAGATACGCTGTATTTT.